Sequencing of this T cell receptor (beta chain) was carried out in a study of T cell changes during pregnancy in multiple sclerosis. This CDR3 region has 15 residues. The germline CDR1 and CDR2 sequences are SGHRS and YFSETQ. The V and J ends lost 2 bases and 1 base, in that order; junction bases with no gene match: 3. Libraries were prepared by immunoSEQ multiplex PCR; TCRdb keeps only in-frame clonotypes and omits some of them. The sample records approximately 66,000 clones, roughly 92% being singletons. The V gene is TRBV5-1, the J gene TRBJ2-3; 8 bases align to TRBD2. Sequencing was performed on peripheral blood, taken in the third trimester of pregnancy. The clonotype originates from a female donor in good health, enrolled as a control in a pregnancy study. DNA for the CDR3: TGCGCCAGCAGCTTTAGCGGGGTGGGCACAGATACGCAGTATTTT. The encoded protein is CASSFSGVGTDTQYF.